Listed below are T cell receptor beta chains from one sample, sequenced in a study of shared clonotypes between healthy human individuals. Data came from immunoSEQ multiplex PCR; TCRdb stores just in-frame clones and leaves some out. The table records about 1,900,000 clones, around 96% of them present only once. Sequenced: naive CD8+ T cells sorted from blood. These receptor sequences come from a young man in good health. Each CDR3 is given with its conserved first and last residue. A D gene is named only where the DNA matches it firmly. Expanded clones are given a class, and other clones once, few, many or no size at all.

clone_size: few
d_call: -
j_call: TRBJ1-6
v_call: TRBV27
cdr3_aa: CASSLSGGAGFSPLHF
cdr3_nt: TGTGCCAGCAGTTTATCGGGCGGGGCAGGGTTTTCGCCCCTCCACTTT

clone_size: -
d_call: -
j_call: TRBJ2-7
v_call: TRBV27
cdr3_aa: CASRSYSYEQYF
cdr3_nt: TGTGCCAGCAGGTCGTACTCCTACGAGCAGTACTTC

clone_size: once
d_call: -
j_call: TRBJ2-5
v_call: TRBV7-9
cdr3_aa: CASSLLKETQYF
cdr3_nt: TGTGCCAGCAGCTTACTCAAAGAGACCCAGTACTTC

clone_size: -
d_call: -
j_call: TRBJ1-1
v_call: TRBV28
cdr3_aa: CASSFNLATEAFF
cdr3_nt: TGTGCCAGCAGTTTTAATCTGGCCACTGAAGCTTTCTTT

clone_size: -
d_call: -
j_call: TRBJ2-7
v_call: TRBV9
cdr3_aa: CASSVAGRAYEQYF
cdr3_nt: TGTGCCAGCAGCGTAGCAGGCAGGGCCTACGAGCAGTACTTC

clone_size: once
d_call: TRBD1
j_call: TRBJ2-5
v_call: TRBV9
cdr3_aa: CASSATGGLGETQYF
cdr3_nt: TGTGCCAGCAGCGCTACAGGGGGATTAGGGGAGACCCAGTACTTC

clone_size: once
d_call: TRBD2
j_call: TRBJ2-7
v_call: TRBV5-6
cdr3_aa: CASSLLSGTNSYEQYF
cdr3_nt: TGTGCCAGCAGCTTACTTAGCGGGACCAACTCCTACGAGCAGTACTTC

clone_size: -
d_call: -
j_call: TRBJ2-4
v_call: TRBV6-6
cdr3_aa: CASTPFSPAKNIQYF
cdr3_nt: TGTGCCAGCACGCCCTTTTCCCCAGCCAAAAACATTCAGTACTTC

clone_size: -
d_call: -
j_call: TRBJ2-7
v_call: TRBV30
cdr3_aa: CAWRAAGNYEQYF
cdr3_nt: TGTGCCTGGAGGGCAGCGGGTAACTACGAGCAGTACTTC

clone_size: -
d_call: TRBD2
j_call: TRBJ2-3
v_call: TRBV4-1
cdr3_aa: CASSQVEASGRRAVSGTQYF
cdr3_nt: TGCGCCAGCAGCCAAGTAGAAGCTAGCGGGAGGAGAGCAGTTTCCGGTACGCAGTATTTT

clone_size: -
d_call: TRBD1
j_call: TRBJ2-6
v_call: TRBV2
cdr3_aa: CASTDPHRDSVSGANVLTF
cdr3_nt: TGTGCCAGCACCGATCCACACCGGGACAGCGTCTCTGGGGCCAACGTCCTGACTTTC